This TCR beta chain was obtained from a study of shared clonotypes between healthy human individuals. Points from the study as a whole: Owing to a small donor count, the genetic and exposure-history diversity represented was limited.

A note on this clone: Its antigen remains unknown.

Replicate PCRs were loaded with approximately 310 ng DNA from unsorted PBMC, some 30,000 T cell genomes. Profiling relied on immunoSEQ multiplex PCR, and the TCRdb table lists in-frame clones only, not all of them. The sample holds 450,000 to 500,000 clones, 60% to 80% seen once. V was cut by 1 base and J by 3 bases, with 7 bases left in between. This CDR3 has 13 residues. CDR1 and CDR2 (germline): SGHDT, YYEEEE. The chain uses TRBV5-6 and TRBJ1-2, with a tentative D call TRBD1 (5 bases). The receptor was derived from a woman in her thirties or forties in good health. Some clones in this sample may be carry-over from other donors' samples. Sequencing was done on a sample of PBMCs. The CDR3 region has the DNA TGTGCCAGCAGCTTGCGGGGCGACTATGGCTACACCTTC. Protein sequence: CASSLRGDYGYTF.